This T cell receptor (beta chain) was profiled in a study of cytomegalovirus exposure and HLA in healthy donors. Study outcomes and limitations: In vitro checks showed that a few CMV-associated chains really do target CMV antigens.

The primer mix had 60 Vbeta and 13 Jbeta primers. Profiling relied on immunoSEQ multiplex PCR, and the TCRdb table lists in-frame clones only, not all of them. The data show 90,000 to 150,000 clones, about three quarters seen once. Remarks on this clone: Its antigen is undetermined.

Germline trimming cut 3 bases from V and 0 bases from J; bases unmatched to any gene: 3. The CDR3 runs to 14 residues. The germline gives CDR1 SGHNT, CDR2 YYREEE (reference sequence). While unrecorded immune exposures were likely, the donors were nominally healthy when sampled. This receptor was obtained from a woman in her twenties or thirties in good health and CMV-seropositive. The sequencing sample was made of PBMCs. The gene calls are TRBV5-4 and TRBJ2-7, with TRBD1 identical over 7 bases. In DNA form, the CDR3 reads TGTGCCAGCAGCTCCCGGGACAGCTCCTACGAGCAGTACTTC. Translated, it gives CASSSRDSSYEQYF.